One sample yielded the 31 T cell receptor beta chains listed below, sequenced in a study of T cell repertoires in cytomegalovirus infection. TCRdb re-derived calls from the reads in MiXCR, one entry per CDR3 protein. The sample shows hundreds of thousands of distinct CDR3 sequences, around a third of them seen only once. These receptors' antigens are unknown. The sample was cultured PBMCs, taken from culture after CMV antigen stimulation. The receptors stem from a human donor in good health (CMV status not recorded). Some clones in this sample may be carry-over from other donors' samples.

J is TRBJ1-6 and V is TRBV18; D is ambiguous. The CDR3 loop spans 15 amino acids. Germline CDR1 and CDR2: KGHSH and LQKENI. The V gene lost 1 base and the J gene lost 5 bases, with 9 bases spanning the gap. CDR3 coding DNA: TGTGCCAGCTCACCACGAGGGCAGAATAATTCACCCCTCCACTTT. It encodes CASSPRGQNNSPLHF.

This chain uses TRBV2 with TRBJ2-7; 13 bases map to TRBD2. The CDR3 is 14 residues long. Germline loops: CDR1 SNHLY, CDR2 FYNNEI. Unmatched junction bases numbered 5, after V lost 7 bases and J lost 5 bases. Here the CDR3 reads CASKLAGGFDEQYF. The CDR3 DNA reads as TGTGCCAGCAAACTAGCGGGAGGGTTCGACGAGCAGTACTTC.

This clonotype was seen only a few times. The chain combines TRBV7-6 with TRBJ2-5; TRBD1 matches 8 bases. Per the germline V gene, CDR1 is SGHVS and CDR2 is FNYEAQ. Trimming cost V 5 bases and J 5 bases; bases outside gene matches: 7. The CDR3 is made up of 14 amino acids. The CDR3 sequence: CASSPRQGWETQYF. The CDR3 region has the DNA TGTGCCAGCAGCCCCCGACAGGGGTGGGAGACCCAGTACTTC.

This clonotype was counted at least ten times. The chain combines TRBV2 with TRBJ1-1; D gene unclear. The germline V gene encodes CDR1 SNHLY and CDR2 FYNNEI. The CDR3 is made up of 11 amino acids. Trimming took 6 bases from V and 1 from J, leaving 3 bases between them. The CDR3 region is CASRQNTEAFF. Here the CDR3 DNA reads TGTGCCAGCAGACAGAACACTGAAGCTTTCTTT.

The V gene is TRBV27, the J gene TRBJ2-5; D uncertain. The CDR3 runs 13 residues. The V and J ends lost 5 bases and 2 bases respectively, with 9 bases between them. The V gene's germline CDR1 is MNHEY and CDR2 SMNVEV (reference sequence). CDR3 protein: CASSVDPQETQYF. The DNA for the CDR3 is TGTGCCAGCAGTGTAGACCCACAAGAGACCCAGTACTTC.

V is TRBV12-3 or TRBV12-4 and J is TRBJ1-4; D may be TRBD1 (6 bases). V was pared by 6 bases and J by 0 bases, with 11 bases between. The CDR3 is 15 residues long. As DNA, the CDR3 is TGTGCCAGCAGGCCGGGGGCTGCAACTAATGAAAAACTGTTTTTT. It is translated as CASRPGAATNEKLFF.

This clonotype was found a few times. The chain is built from TRBV10-2 and TRBJ2-5; D gene unclear. Germline CDR1 is WSHSY and CDR2 is SAAADI. V lost 6 bases to trimming and J lost 4 bases, with 15 bases between them. This CDR3 spans 14 amino acids. CDR3 amino acids: CASSVVSSGETQYF. The CDR3 nucleotides read TGCGCCAGCAGCGTAGTAAGCTCAGGAGAGACCCAGTACTTC.

This clonotype came up once. The CDR3 bases are TGTGCCAGCAGACCAGCATTCCCCTACAATGAGCAGTTCTTC. This translates into CASRPAFPYNEQFF. This chain links TRBV5-6 with TRBJ2-1; the D is unclear. V was shortened by 5 bases and J by 2 bases, with 11 bases between the two germline ends. CDR3 length: 14 residues. The germline CDR1 and CDR2 sequences are SGHDT and YYEEEE. Together with reference TRBV5-6 and TRBJ2-1, the CDR3 gives the full variable domain: DAGVTQSPTHLIKTRGQQVTLRCSPKSGHDTVSWYQQALGQGPQFIFQYYEEEERQRGNFPDRFSGHQFPNYSSELNVNALLLGDSALYLCASRPAFPYNEQFFGPGTRLTVL.

The CDR3: CATKSDGHYGYTF. In nucleotides, the CDR3 is TGTGCCACCAAGTCGGACGGACACTATGGCTACACCTTC. The J gene is TRBJ1-2, the V gene TRBV2; D gene uncertain. V was shortened by 10 bases and J by 3 bases, with 15 bases between the two germline ends. The CDR3 is made up of 13 amino acids. Germline V lookup: CDR1 SNHLY, CDR2 FYNNEI.

This clonotype was recorded only once. The chain links TRBV19 to TRBJ2-1, with a possible D match to TRBD1 (6 bases). The V end lost 3 bases, the J end lost 0 bases, and 15 bases lay between the germline ends. This CDR3 is built from 17 residues. CDR1 and CDR2 from the germline V gene are LNHDA and SQIVND (reference sequence). This CDR3 is CASSIRLGGRSYNEQFF. The CDR3 nucleotides are TGTGCCAGTAGTATTAGGTTAGGGGGACGCTCCTACAATGAGCAGTTCTTC.

This clonotype occurred many times. J is TRBJ2-5 and V is TRBV7-9, with 11 nucleotides matching TRBD2. Germline CDR1 reads SEHNR; CDR2 reads FQNEAQ (reference sequence). Trimming at V came to 5 bases and at J to 2 bases, leaving 4 bases not matched to a gene. The CDR3 covers 15 residues. CDR3 amino acids: CASSGSGRGQETQYF. The CDR3 bases are TGTGCCAGCAGCGGTAGCGGGAGGGGTCAAGAGACCCAGTACTTC.

This clonotype has a handful of counts. The chain recombines TRBV12-5 with TRBJ2-1; a possible D gene is TRBD2 (6 bases). CDR1 and CDR2 from the germline V gene are LGHNT and FRNRAP. V shed 1 base and J shed 6 bases, with 16 bases lying between them. This CDR3 region has 16 residues. This chain's CDR3 is CASGLGSFRDSNEQFF. The DNA of the CDR3 is TGTGCTAGTGGTTTGGGCAGTTTCCGGGACTCCAATGAGCAGTTCTTC. Full variable domain (outside the CDR3, taken from reference TRBV12-5 and TRBJ2-1): DARVTQTPRHKVTEMGQEVTMRCQPILGHNTVFWYRQTMMQGLELLAYFRNRAPLDDSGMPKDRFSAEMPDATLATLKIQPSEPRDSAVYFCASGLGSFRDSNEQFFGPGTRLTVL.

This clonotype was detected ten times or more. One end of the junction varies from germline; a read error may be responsible. The chain has TRBV4-1 and TRBJ2-3; 7 bases match TRBD1. The CDR3 consists of 14 residues. Per the germline V gene, CDR1 is MGHRA and CDR2 is YSYEKL. This CDR3 is CASSPTGTTDTQYF. DNA of the CDR3: TGTGCCAGCAGCCCGACAGGGACCACAGATACGCAGTATTTT.

V gene TRBV6-2 or TRBV6-3 combines with J gene TRBJ2-7, with TRBD2 matching 10 bases. In germline, CDR1 is MNHEY, CDR2 SVGEGT. The CDR3 totals 16 residues. V lost 0 bases, J lost 2 bases, and 4 bases stayed unmatched. DNA of the CDR3: TGTGCCAGCAGTTACTCGCCTAGCGGGAGTACCTACGAGCAGTACTTC. Translated: CASSYSPSGSTYEQYF.

Ten or more counts support this clonotype. V and J are TRBV7-2 and TRBJ2-1; perhaps TRBD2 as D (5 bases). The V gene's germline CDR1 is SGHTA and CDR2 FQGNSA. The CDR3 sequence is 14 residues long. V lost 2 bases and J lost 7, with 12 bases in between. CDR3 amino acids: CASSLYTWENEQFF. CDR3 bases: TGTGCCAGCAGCTTATATACCTGGGAGAATGAGCAGTTCTTC.

This clonotype has at least ten counts. The rearrangement links TRBV7-8 to TRBJ2-7; tentative D call: TRBD2 (5 bases). The CDR3 covers 14 residues. Trimming shortened V by 2 bases and J by 0 bases, and 8 bases separated the two germline ends. The germline V gene encodes CDR1 SGHVS and CDR2 FQNEAQ. CDR3 protein: CASSLSGGSYEQYF. The CDR3 coding sequence is TGTGCCAGCAGCTTAAGCGGCGGCTCCTACGAGCAGTACTTC.

The chain combines TRBV18 with TRBJ2-7; D gene unclear. V dropped 2 bases and J dropped 7 bases, with 12 bases sitting between them. CDR1 is KGHSH, CDR2 LQKENI, per germline. The CDR3 has 13 residues. CDR3 nucleotides: TGTGCCAGCTCACCATCCCCTTACGATGAGCAGTACTTC. Protein sequence: CASSPSPYDEQYF.

This clonotype was counted a few times. This chain uses TRBV7-2 with TRBJ1-6; weak D call: TRBD1 (5 bases). Trimming removed 5 bases at V and 12 bases at J, with 14 bases between. The CDR3 length is 13 residues. Germline CDR1 and CDR2: SGHTA and FQGNSA. CDR3: CASSTGTLRPLHF. The CDR3 DNA reads TGTGCCAGCAGCACCGGGACGCTTAGACCCCTCCACTTT.

This clonotype was observed a handful of times. The V and J genes are TRBV28 and TRBJ1-1, with D tentatively TRBD1 (6 bases). The CDR3 covers 15 residues. CDR1 is MDHEN and CDR2 is SYDVKM in the germline V gene. Between the trimmed V and J ends, which lost 8 bases and 2 bases, there was a span of 18 bases. The CDR3, as DNA: TGTGCCAGCTTCCGGGGGGGCGAACTTAACACTGAAGCTTTCTTT. Translation: CASFRGGELNTEAFF.

The CDR3 coding sequence is TGCGCCAGCAGCCAAGATTTGATATTCACAGGGATGAACACTGAAGCTTTCTTT. Translation: CASSQDLIFTGMNTEAFF. The V call is TRBV4-1, the J call TRBJ1-1; a possible D gene is TRBD1 (6 bases). V dropped 0 bases and J dropped 0 bases, with 17 bases sitting between them. Per the germline V gene, CDR1 is MGHRA and CDR2 is YSYEKL. The CDR3 runs to 18 residues.

The V call is TRBV15, the J call TRBJ2-1; D is perhaps TRBD1 or TRBD2 (5 bases each). V dropped 8 bases and J dropped 3 bases, with 17 bases sitting between them. This CDR3 is 15 amino acids long. Germline V gene lookup returns CDR1 LNHNV and CDR2 YYDKDF (reference sequence). In DNA, the CDR3 is TGTGCCACCGCCGCTTGGAGAGGGGACTACAATGAGCAGTTCTTC. Translating it yields CATAAWRGDYNEQFF.

This clonotype turned up a few times. This chain uses TRBV6-1 with TRBJ2-7, with D unresolved. Trimming took 1 base from V and 3 from J, leaving 7 bases between them. The germline V gene has CDR1 MNHNS and CDR2 SASEGT. The CDR3 runs 13 residues. The CDR3 here is CASSEGFRYEQYF. CDR3 nucleotides: TGTGCCAGCAGTGAAGGATTCCGCTACGAGCAGTACTTC.

The chain joins TRBV14 to TRBJ2-1; weak D call: TRBD2 (9 bases). V was clipped by 1 base and J by 4 bases, with 29 bases between them. CDR1 is SGHDN and CDR2 is FVKESK in the germline V gene. The CDR3 loop spans 21 amino acids. This CDR3 is CASSQGPSAGGDRSRYNEQFF. CDR3 nucleotides: TGTGCCAGCAGCCAAGGACCCTCCGCGGGAGGGGACAGGTCGAGGTACAATGAGCAGTTCTTC.

The gene calls are TRBV28 and TRBJ2-7, with TRBD2 identical over 7 bases. V lost 5 bases to trimming and J lost 2 bases; unmatched junction nucleotides: 9. The CDR3 extends over 15 amino acids. Germline CDR1 MDHEN, CDR2 SYDVKM. The DNA for the CDR3 is TGTGCCAGCAGTCCCCTGGGGGGGGTAACCTACGAGCAGTACTTC. Translated, it gives CASSPLGGVTYEQYF.

The chain joins TRBV11-2 to TRBJ2-5; TRBD1 matches at 9 bases. CDR1 is SGHAT and CDR2 is FQNNGV in the germline V gene. The CDR3 extends over 14 amino acids. With V trimmed by 4 bases and J by 4 bases, 4 bases remained unmatched. CDR3 amino acids: CASSSGQGRETQYF. In nucleotides, the CDR3 is TGTGCCAGCAGCTCGGGACAGGGACGAGAGACCCAGTACTTC.

This chain connects TRBV19 to TRBJ1-2; 8 bases are a match to TRBD1. The ends lost 4 bases at V and 0 bases at J; junction bases unmatched: 7. CDR1 and CDR2 (germline): LNHDA, SQIVND (reference sequence). This CDR3 spans 16 amino acids. The DNA of the CDR3 is TGTGCCAGTAGTACCCCTGACAGGGGAGCTAACTATGGCTACACCTTC. Protein product: CASSTPDRGANYGYTF.

The chain combines TRBV4-1 with TRBJ2-7; perhaps TRBD1 as D (6 bases). Trimming pared 0 bases from V and 1 base from J, leaving 19 bases between. This CDR3 is built from 18 residues. Germline V lookup: CDR1 MGHRA, CDR2 YSYEKL. CDR3 loop: CASSQDLSRQGLSYEQYF. The CDR3 region has the DNA TGCGCCAGCAGCCAAGACCTATCGCGTCAGGGGTTATCCTACGAGCAGTACTTC.

This chain connects TRBV12-3 or TRBV12-4 to TRBJ1-4; 7 nucleotides line up with TRBD1. V was pared by 7 bases and J by 5 bases, with 7 bases of the junction left unmatched. The CDR3 is made up of 14 amino acids. The CDR3 bases are TGTGCCAGCACCACGACAGGGTGGAATGAAAAACTGTTTTTT. Translating it yields CASTTTGWNEKLFF.

The genes are TRBV7-2 and TRBJ2-1; 10 positions match TRBD2. Germline V lookup: CDR1 SGHTA, CDR2 FQGNSA. The CDR3 is 13 amino acids. Trimming took 7 bases from V and 7 from J; bases not matched to a gene: 4. CDR3 amino acids: CASTTSGANEQFF. The CDR3, as DNA: TGTGCCAGCACCACTAGCGGGGCAAATGAGCAGTTCTTC.

The CDR3 DNA follows: TGTGCCAGCAGCCCCAGACGGCCGGGGAATTCACCCCTCCACTTT. This gives the protein CASSPRRPGNSPLHF. This rearrangement joins TRBV7-2 to TRBJ1-6; D not resolved. With 5 bases removed from V and 7 bases from J, the gap between germline ends came to 15 bases. CDR1 is SGHTA and CDR2 is FQGNSA in the germline V gene. The CDR3 runs to 15 residues. The full variable domain, in which reference TRBV7-2 and TRBJ1-6 provide the parts outside the CDR3, is GAGVSQSPSNKVTEKGKDVELRCDPISGHTALYWYRQSLGQGLEFLIYFQGNSAPDKSGLPSDRFSAERTGGSVSTLTIQRTQQEDSAVYLCASSPRRPGNSPLHFGNGTRLTVT.

This chain joins TRBV4-3 and TRBJ2-7; no firm D call. The V end was cut by 0 bases, the J end by 3 bases, with 12 bases between. Germline-derived CDR1 and CDR2 are LGHNA and YSLEER. This CDR3 has 15 residues. CDR3: CASSQDRVLGYEQYF. CDR3 coding DNA: TGCGCCAGCAGCCAAGACCGGGTCCTTGGCTACGAGCAGTACTTC.